This T cell receptor (beta chain) was captured by sequencing in a study of cytomegalovirus exposure and HLA in healthy donors. TCRdb's table, derived via immunoSEQ multiplex PCR, lists solely in-frame clones and lacks some. The sample yields about 220,000 clones, around nine tenths seen once. The germline V gene has CDR1 MNHNY and CDR2 SVGAGI (reference sequence). Trimming took off 7 bases at V and 8 bases at J, with 18 bases between the two ends. The CDR3 extends over 14 amino acids. This receptor was obtained from a young man in good health and CMV-seronegative. Sequenced input: PBMCs. This chain connects TRBV6-6 to TRBJ2-4, with D perhaps TRBD1 (6 bases). The CDR3 DNA is TGTGCCAGCACACCAGTCGGACCAGGGGACATTCAGTACTTC. It codes for CASTPVGPGDIQYF.